This T cell receptor (beta chain) was captured by sequencing in a study of cytotoxic CD8 clonotypes in ibrutinib-treated CLL. Some clones are missing from TCRdb's copy, which holds only in-frame ones; the method was immunoSEQ multiplex PCR. The sample gives about 140,000 clones, around 76% of which show up once; 5.1% is in the top ten. A single count supports this clone. Germline V gene lookup returns CDR1 MNHEY and CDR2 SVGAGI. The CDR3 spans 16 residues. The V end lost 2 bases, the J end lost 1 base, and 13 bases lay between the germline ends. V is TRBV6-5 and J is TRBJ2-3; D is tentatively TRBD1 or TRBD2 (5 bases each). The origin of this receptor is a human donor with chronic lymphocytic leukemia. The sequencing here drew on PBMCs, taken after 24 months of ibrutinib treatment. CDR3 sequence (DNA): TGTGCCAGCAGTTACAATCCTCAGGGAGGCACAGATACGCAGTATTTT. It translates to CASSYNPQGGTDTQYF.